Described below is a single T cell receptor (beta chain) sequence and its context. Its antigen is still unknown. The entry originates in a study of T cell responses to AZD1222 COVID-19 vaccine. The J segment lost 7 bases and the V segment lost 1 base, leaving 5 bases of the junction unmatched. Germline V gives CDR1 SEHNR, CDR2 FQNEAQ (reference sequence). The CDR3 covers 15 residues. Profiled with immunoSEQ multiplex PCR; TCRdb holds only in-frame clones, not every one. This sample has about 130,000 clones, with 85% to 90% found just once. Whole-study findings and limits: Unmutated regions of variants are reportedly targeted by nearly half of spike-specific TCRs. Spike-specific TCR breadth and depth went up after people got two AZD1222 doses. Without day 14 samples, only post-peak T cell repertoires were studied. Donor demographics were predominantly white British with a female majority; clonal diversity may be underestimated.

The source of this sequence is an adult in good health. The starting material was peripheral blood, obtained on day 0 of AZD1222 vaccination. This chain connects TRBV7-9 to TRBJ1-4; 8 bases are shared with TRBD1. The chain's CDR3 is CASSLGAQGGEKLFF. Written as DNA, the CDR3 is TGTGCCAGCAGCTTAGGCGCACAGGGGGGTGAAAAACTGTTTTTT.